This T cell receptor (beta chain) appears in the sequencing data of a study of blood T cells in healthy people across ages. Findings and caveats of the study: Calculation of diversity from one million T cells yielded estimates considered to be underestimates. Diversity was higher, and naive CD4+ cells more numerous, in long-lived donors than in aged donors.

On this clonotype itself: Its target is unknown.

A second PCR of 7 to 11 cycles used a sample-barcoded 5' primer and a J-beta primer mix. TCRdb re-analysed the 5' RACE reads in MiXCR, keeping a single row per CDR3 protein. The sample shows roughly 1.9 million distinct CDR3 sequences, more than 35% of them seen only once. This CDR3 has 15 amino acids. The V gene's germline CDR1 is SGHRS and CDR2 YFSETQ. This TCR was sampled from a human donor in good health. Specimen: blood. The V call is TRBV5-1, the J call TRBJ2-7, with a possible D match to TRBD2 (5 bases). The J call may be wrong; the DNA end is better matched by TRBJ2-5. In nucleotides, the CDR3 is TGCGCCAGCAGCTTATCGGGGATCCCAAAAGAGACCCAGTACTTC. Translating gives CASSLSGIPKETQYF.